This T cell receptor (beta chain) is drawn from a study of cytomegalovirus exposure and HLA in healthy donors. To note about this clone: Antigen: not known.

Amplification used 60 Vbeta primers and 13 Jbeta primers. Produced via immunoSEQ multiplex PCR; TCRdb's table is partial and in-frame only. The table records around 200,000 clones, approximately 85% of them present only once. Healthy individuals who donated bone marrow served as the donors. General observations from the study: The study designated fewer than 200 TCR beta chains cytomegalovirus-associated. Upon later analysis, TCR association rates were observed to vary by HLA locus, being highest for DRB1 and lowest for HLA-C.

In germline, CDR1 is KGHSH, CDR2 LQKENI. Trimming removed 3 bases from V and 4 bases from J; junction bases left unmatched: 5. The CDR3 sequence is 15 residues long. Sequenced input: PBMCs. The chain has TRBV18 and TRBJ1-3; 8 bases match TRBD1. This receptor was identified in a woman aged 40-49 years in good health and CMV-seronegative. In DNA, the CDR3 is TGTGCCAGCTCACCGCAGGGGGCTAAAGGAAACACCATATATTTT. This encodes CASSPQGAKGNTIYF.